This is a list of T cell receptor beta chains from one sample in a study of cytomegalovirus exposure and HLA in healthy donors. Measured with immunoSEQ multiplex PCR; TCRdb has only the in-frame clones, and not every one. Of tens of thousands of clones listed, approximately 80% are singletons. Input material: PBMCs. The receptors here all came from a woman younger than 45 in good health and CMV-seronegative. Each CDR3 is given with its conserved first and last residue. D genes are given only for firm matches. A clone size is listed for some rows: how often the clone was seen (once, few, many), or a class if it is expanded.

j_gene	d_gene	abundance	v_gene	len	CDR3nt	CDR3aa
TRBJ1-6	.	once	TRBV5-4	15	TGTGCCAGCAGCTGGGTGGGGGGAAATAATTCACCCCTCCACTTT	CASSWVGGNNSPLHF
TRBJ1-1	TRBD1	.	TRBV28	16	TGTGCCAGCAGTTCACCCGGGACAGCGGGGAACACTGAAGCTTTCTTT	CASSSPGTAGNTEAFF
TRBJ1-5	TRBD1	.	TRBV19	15	TGTGCCAGTACTCCCGACAGGGCAGGCAATCAGCCCCAGCATTTT	CASTPDRAGNQPQHF
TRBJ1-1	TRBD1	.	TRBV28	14	TGTGCCAGCAGCTTGGACAGGGGTCACACTGAAGCTTTCTTT	CASSLDRGHTEAFF
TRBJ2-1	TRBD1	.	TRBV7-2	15	TGTGCCAGCAGCTTAGCCAGGGACAGGGTCAATGAGCAGTTCTTC	CASSLARDRVNEQFF
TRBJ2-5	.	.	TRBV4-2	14	TGTGCCAGCAGCCAAGTGCGTGAACAAGAGACCCAGTACTTC	CASSQVREQETQYF
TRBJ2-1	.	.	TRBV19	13	TGTGCCAGTAGCGGACAGCGAGGCAATGAGCAGTTCTTC	CASSGQRGNEQFF
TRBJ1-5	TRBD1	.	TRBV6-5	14	TGTGCCAGCAGCAAGACAGGGGGCAATCAGCCCCAGCATTTT	CASSKTGGNQPQHF
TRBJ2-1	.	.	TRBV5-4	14	TGTGCCAGCAGCTTGGCCGTCGCGTACAATGAGCAGTTCTTC	CASSLAVAYNEQFF
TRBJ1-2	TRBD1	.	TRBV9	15	TGTGCCAGCAGCGCTACAGGGGGAACGACTGTTGGCTACACCTTC	CASSATGGTTVGYTF
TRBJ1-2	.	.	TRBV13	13	TGTGCCAGCAGCTTAGGAGCCCTCTATGGCTACACCTTC	CASSLGALYGYTF
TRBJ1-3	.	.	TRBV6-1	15	TGTGCCAGCAGGCCTCGAGGAGGGACTGGAAACACCATATATTTT	CASRPRGGTGNTIYF
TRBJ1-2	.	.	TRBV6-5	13	TGTGCCAGCAAATTCCGGGACACCTATGGCTACACCTTC	CASKFRDTYGYTF
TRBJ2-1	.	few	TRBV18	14	TGTGCCAGCTCACCATGGGACACCTCCAATGAGCAGTTCTTC	CASSPWDTSNEQFF
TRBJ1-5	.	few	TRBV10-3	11	TGTGCCATCGGCAGCAATCAGCCCCAGCATTTT	CAIGSNQPQHF
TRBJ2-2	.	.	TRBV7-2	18	TGTGCCAGCAGCTCGTCCGGATCTAGCGTCGCGAACACCGGGGAGCTGTTTTTT	CASSSSGSSVANTGELFF
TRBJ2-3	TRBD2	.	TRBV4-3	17	TGCGCCAGCAGCCACATACTAGCGGGGGGACCCACAGATACGCAGTATTTT	CASSHILAGGPTDTQYF
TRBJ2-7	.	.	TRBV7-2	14	TGTGCCAGCAGCTTACCTCCTTCTAGCTACGAGCAGTACTTC	CASSLPPSSYEQYF
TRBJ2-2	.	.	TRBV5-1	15	TGCGCCAGCAGCTTGAGGCAGGGGTACACCGGGGAGCTGTTTTTT	CASSLRQGYTGELFF
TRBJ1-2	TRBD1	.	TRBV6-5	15	TGTGCCAGCAGTTTTTCGGGACAGGTCAACTATGGCTACACCTTC	CASSFSGQVNYGYTF
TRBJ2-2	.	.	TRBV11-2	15	TGTGCCAGCAGACCGATCACAGGGCATCCCGGGGAGCTGTTTTTT	CASRPITGHPGELFF
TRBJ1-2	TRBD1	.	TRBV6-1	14	TGTGCCAGCAGTGAAGGTGGGGGACAGGACAATTACACCTTC	CASSEGGGQDNYTF
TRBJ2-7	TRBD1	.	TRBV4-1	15	TGCGCCAGCAGCCAAGGGCAGGGGGTCCCCTACGAGCAGTACTTC	CASSQGQGVPYEQYF
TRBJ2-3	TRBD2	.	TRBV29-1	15	TGCAGCGTAACAACTCGCGGGGGGGACACAGATACGCAGTATTTT	CSVTTRGGDTDTQYF
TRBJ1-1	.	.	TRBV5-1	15	TGCGCCAGCAGCTTGGGAACAGGTAGGGACACTGAAGCTTTCTTT	CASSLGTGRDTEAFF
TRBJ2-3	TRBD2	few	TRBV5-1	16	TGCGCCAGCAGCCCTAGGACTAGCGGATTCACAGATACGCAGTATTTT	CASSPRTSGFTDTQYF
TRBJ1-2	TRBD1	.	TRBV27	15	TGTGCCAGCAGTTTGAAACAGGGGTGGGGCTATGGCTACACCTTC	CASSLKQGWGYGYTF
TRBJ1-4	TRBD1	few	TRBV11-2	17	TGTGCCAGCAGCCTGGGGACAGGGGTCTTAACTAATGAAAAACTGTTTTTT	CASSLGTGVLTNEKLFF
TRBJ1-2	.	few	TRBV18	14	TGTGCCAGCTCAAGGACAGATACTAACTATGGCTACACCTTC	CASSRTDTNYGYTF
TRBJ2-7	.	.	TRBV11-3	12	TGTGCCAGCAGTCAACACCCTTACGAGCAGTACTTC	CASSQHPYEQYF
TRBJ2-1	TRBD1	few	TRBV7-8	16	TGTGCCAGCAGCATTCGGACAGGGTGGGGATACAATGAGCAGTTCTTC	CASSIRTGWGYNEQFF
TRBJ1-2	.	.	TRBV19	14	TGTGCCAGTAGTATGGGCCCTTTGATCTATGGCTACACCTTC	CASSMGPLIYGYTF
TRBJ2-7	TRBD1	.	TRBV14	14	TGTGCCAGCAGCCTCTTTACAGGGGCCTACGAGCAGTACTTC	CASSLFTGAYEQYF
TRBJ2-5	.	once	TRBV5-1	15	TGCGCCAGCAGCTCGTCCAGAGGGAGGCAAGAGACCCAGTACTTC	CASSSSRGRQETQYF
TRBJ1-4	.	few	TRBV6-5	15	TGTGCCAGCAGACCGGGCCGGGGGTATTTAGAAAAACTGTTTTTT	CASRPGRGYLEKLFF
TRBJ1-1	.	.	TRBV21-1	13	TGTGCCATCTCCCGGGACAGATACACTGAAGCTTTCTTT	CAISRDRYTEAFF
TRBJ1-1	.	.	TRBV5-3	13	TGTGCCAGAACCCCTTGGGGGGGCCCTGAAGCTTTCTTT	CARTPWGGPEAFF
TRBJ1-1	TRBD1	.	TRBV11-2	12	TGTGCCAGCAGGAGACAGGGGGCAGGAGCTTTCTTT	CASRRQGAGAFF
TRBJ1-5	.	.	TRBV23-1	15	TGCGCCAGCAGTCAACGACAGGTGAGCAATCAGCCCCAGCATTTT	CASSQRQVSNQPQHF
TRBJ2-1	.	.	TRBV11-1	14	TGTGCCAGCAGCCCCGGCACAGGTCGCGATGAGCAGTTCTTC	CASSPGTGRDEQFF
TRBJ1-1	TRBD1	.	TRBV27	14	TGTGCCAGCCGACCGAGACAGGGGATTATAGAAGCTTTCTTT	CASRPRQGIIEAFF
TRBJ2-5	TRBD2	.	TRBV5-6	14	TGTGCCAGCAGCGCGGGACTAGCCGCGGAGACCCAGTACTTC	CASSAGLAAETQYF
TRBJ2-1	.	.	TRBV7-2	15	TGTGCCAGCAGCTCCCTGGGGGGTAGATACAATGAGCAGTTCTTC	CASSSLGGRYNEQFF
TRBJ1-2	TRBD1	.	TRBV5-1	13	TGCGCCAGCAGGCCGGGACAGGCTGATGGCTACACCTTC	CASRPGQADGYTF
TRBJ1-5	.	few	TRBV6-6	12	TGTGCCAGCACCCGGACAGATCAGCCCCAGCATTTT	CASTRTDQPQHF
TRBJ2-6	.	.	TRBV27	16	TGTGCCAGCAGTTTAGATCAGGTCGCTGGGGCCAACGTCCTGACTTTC	CASSLDQVAGANVLTF
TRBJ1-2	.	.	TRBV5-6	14	TGTGCCAGCAGCTTGGCCGGGGAGAACTATGGCTACACCTTC	CASSLAGENYGYTF
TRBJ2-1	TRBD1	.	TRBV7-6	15	TGTGCCAGCAGCCTACGGGACAGGGATTACAATGAGCAGTTCTTC	CASSLRDRDYNEQFF
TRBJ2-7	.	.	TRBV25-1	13	TGTGCCAGCAGGCCGACAGCAACCTACGAGCAGTACTTC	CASRPTATYEQYF
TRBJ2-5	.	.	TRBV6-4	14	TGTGCCAGCAGTGAACAGGCCAACCTTGAGACCCAGTACTTC	CASSEQANLETQYF
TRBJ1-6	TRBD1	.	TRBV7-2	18	TGTGCCAGCAGCTTCGACAGGGCGCGGGCACAGGGGGGATCACCCCTCCACTTT	CASSFDRARAQGGSPLHF
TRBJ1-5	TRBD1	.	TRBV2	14	TGTGCCACCTCGACACAGGGGAAGGGCCAGCCCCAGCATTTT	CATSTQGKGQPQHF
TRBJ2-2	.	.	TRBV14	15	TGTGCCAGCAGCCAACAAGCCCCCCCGACCGGGGAGCTGTTTTTT	CASSQQAPPTGELFF